This is a list of T cell receptor beta chains from one sample in a study of cytomegalovirus exposure and HLA in healthy donors. The table came from immunoSEQ multiplex PCR; TCRdb's copy has only in-frame clones and leaves some out. The data hold 150,000 to 200,000 clones, with 75% to 85% observed a single time. Sequencing was done on a sample of PBMCs. The receptors stem from a woman in her fifties or sixties in good health and CMV-seronegative. CDR3s include the opening cysteine and the closing phenylalanine or tryptophan. D genes are given only for firm matches. Clone size, where shown, is once, few, many, or a class for clones that have expanded.

>TRBV5-6|TRBJ1-5|NA|NA
TGTGCCAGCAGCTGGGGGGGATGGGGTAGCAATCAGCCCCAGCATTTT
CASSWGGWGSNQPQHF
>TRBV6-1|TRBJ2-3|NA|TRBD1
TGTGCCAGCAGCGCATCGACAGGGGGGACAGATACGCAGTATTTT
CASSASTGGTDTQYF
>TRBV28|TRBJ1-5|NA|TRBD1
TGTGCCAGCAGCCAGGGACAGGCTCCCGATCAGCCCCAGCATTTT
CASSQGQAPDQPQHF
>TRBV5-6|TRBJ2-3|NA|TRBD2
TGTGCCAGCAGCTTGTACGGGGGGCTGGCTAGCGGGAGTCGAGATACGCAGTATTTT
CASSLYGGLASGSRDTQYF
>TRBV19|TRBJ2-3|NA|TRBD1
TGTGCCAGTAGTATAACAGGGGCGAGCACAGATACGCAGTATTTT
CASSITGASTDTQYF
>TRBV19|TRBJ2-7|NA|TRBD1
TGTGCCACAGGACCGGGACAGAAAACCCACGAGCAGTACTTC
CATGPGQKTHEQYF
>TRBV27|TRBJ2-2|once|NA
TGTGCCAGCAGTTCATACACCGGGGAGCTGTTTTTT
CASSSYTGELFF
>TRBV27|TRBJ2-5|NA|TRBD2
TGTGCCAGCAGCCGTAGCGGGATACTTTACCAAGAGACCCAGTACTTC
CASSRSGILYQETQYF
>TRBV10-3|TRBJ2-6|NA|NA
TGTGCCATCCGGGGGACTGGGGCCAACGTCCTGACTTTC
CAIRGTGANVLTF
>TRBV15|TRBJ2-6|NA|NA
TGTGCCACCAGCATTCTTCGGGTCTACTCTGGGGCCAACGTCCTGACTTTC
CATSILRVYSGANVLTF
>TRBV5-1|TRBJ2-4|NA|NA
TGCGCCAGCAGCAAGGGCGTGACAGACTTTCAAAACATTCAGTACTTC
CASSKGVTDFQNIQYF
>TRBV7-6|TRBJ2-3|NA|NA
TGTGCCAGCAGCTTCGGTATGTCTTCTAGCACAGATACGCAGTATTTT
CASSFGMSSSTDTQYF
>TRBV30|TRBJ1-1|NA|NA
TGTGCCTGCTCCCTTCTGAGGGGGAAGAACACTGAAGCTTTCTTT
CACSLLRGKNTEAFF
>TRBV9|TRBJ2-1|NA|NA
TGTGCCAGCAGCGCGAGACCGGGTGAAGGTGAGCAGTTCTTC
CASSARPGEGEQFF
>TRBV7-8|TRBJ2-3|once|NA
TGTGCCAGCAGCCGACGAGAGGGCAACACAGATACGCAGTATTTT
CASSRREGNTDTQYF
>TRBV28|TRBJ2-1|NA|TRBD2
TGTGCCAGCAGGGCGACTAGCGGGAGTAAGAGTGGGCAGTTCTTC
CASRATSGSKSGQFF
>TRBV19|TRBJ1-1|NA|NA
TGTGCCAGTAGTATCAGGAAGAACTTGAACACTGAAGCTTTCTTT
CASSIRKNLNTEAFF
>TRBV7-6|TRBJ2-7|NA|TRBD1
TGTGCCAGCAGCCCCACGACAGGGGGTCAGGAGCAGTACTTC
CASSPTTGGQEQYF
>TRBV9|TRBJ2-7|NA|TRBD1
TGTGCCAGCAGCTCAGGGGGTTCTCGCTACGAGCAGTACTTC
CASSSGGSRYEQYF
>TRBV19|TRBJ2-1|once|TRBD2
TGTGCCAGTAGTAGACTAGCGGGGGGGGCAAATGAGCAGTTCTTC
CASSRLAGGANEQFF
>TRBV27|TRBJ2-5|NA|NA
TGTGCCAGCAGAGAGGGCCGAGAGACCCAGTACTTC
CASREGRETQYF
>TRBV6-5|TRBJ2-5|NA|TRBD1
TGTGCCAGCAGTTACCGGGGACAGGGGGCGACCCAGTACTTC
CASSYRGQGATQYF
>TRBV19|TRBJ2-2|once|NA
TGTGCCAGTAGTATCCAGGGTAACACCGGGGAGCTGTTTTTT
CASSIQGNTGELFF
>TRBV30|TRBJ1-3|once|NA
TGTGCCTGGGAGGTGGTTCCCAGCTCTGGAAACACCATATATTTT
CAWEVVPSSGNTIYF
>TRBV7-2|TRBJ1-2|NA|TRBD1
TGTGCCAGCACCCCCGGTGTCGGGACAGGGGGAGGGCTCTATGGCTACACCTTC
CASTPGVGTGGGLYGYTF
>TRBV7-2|TRBJ2-1|NA|TRBD2
TGTGCCAGCAGCTTAGCGGGGCTAGCGGGATACAATGAGCAGTTCTTC
CASSLAGLAGYNEQFF
>TRBV7-2|TRBJ1-5|NA|TRBD1
TGTGCCAGCAGCCAATTGACAGGGAAGGGTCAGCCCCAGCATTTT
CASSQLTGKGQPQHF
>TRBV2|TRBJ2-1|NA|NA
TGTGCCAGTAAAGAGCGCTTCTCCTACAATGAGCAGTTCTTC
CASKERFSYNEQFF